The 2 T cell receptor beta chains presented below share a single source sample, sequenced in a study of early T cells in non-severe SARS-CoV-2 infection. TCRdb independently ran MiXCR on the 5' RACE reads; one entry per CDR3 protein. In the table there are under 45,000 distinct CDR3 sequences, under 8% of which are singletons. The sequencing here drew on whole blood, taken at baseline. The receptors were sampled from an adult who was a healthcare worker with PCR-confirmed SARS-CoV-2 infection or an uninfected control (not recorded which).

Only a few counts were recorded for this clonotype. The chain joins TRBV30 to TRBJ1-1; D is possibly TRBD1 (5 bases). In germline, CDR1 is GTSNPN, CDR2 SVGIG (reference sequence). This CDR3 is 12 amino acids long. Trimming took 5 bases from V and 10 from J, leaving 17 bases between them. The CDR3: CAWQSSGVLAFF. The CDR3 DNA follows: TGTGCCTGGCAGTCATCGGGGGTATTAGCTTTCTTT.

This clonotype was observed many times. The chain recombines TRBV6-5 with TRBJ1-6, with D perhaps TRBD1 (6 bases). The germline CDR1 and CDR2 sequences are MNHEY and SVGAGI. The CDR3 contains 19 residues. V was shortened by 5 bases and J by 8 bases, with 28 bases between the two germline ends. The CDR3 loop is CASSRAGQAGRTSHSPLHF. DNA for the CDR3: TGTGCCAGCAGTCGGGCGGGACAAGCGGGTAGGACGAGCCATTCACCCCTCCACTTT.